These T cell receptor beta chains were read from a single sample in a study of blood T cell repertoires in COVID-19. TCRdb's copy holds only in-frame clones and misses some; the assay was immunoSEQ multiplex PCR. The sample lists around 250,000 clones; just over 85% were seen once. Sequenced sample: PBMCs or T cells enriched from blood (not recorded which). The receptors were gathered from a man aged 18 to 29 who had recovered from COVID-19. Both conserved end residues are part of each CDR3. Fields, in order: J gene, V gene, CDR3 protein.

>TRBJ2-3|TRBV5-1
CASSPGTSESTDTQYF
>TRBJ2-7|TRBV5-6
CASSFPNDRGLEQYF
>TRBJ2-1|TRBV11-2
CASSRNYLWEQFF
>TRBJ1-6|TRBV5-1
CASSLAPSGGNSPLHF
>TRBJ1-2|TRBV4-1
CASSPGQSGYGYTF
>TRBJ2-5|TRBV4-1
CASSQGTGQGLDGGEETQYF
>TRBJ1-4|TRBV29-1
CSVVRGEKLFF
>TRBJ1-6|TRBV19
CASGSYIDSSYNSPLHF
>TRBJ1-1|TRBV13
CASSKPGQGNTEAFF
>TRBJ1-6|TRBV7-2
CASSLDERQGFLPLHF
>TRBJ2-6|TRBV5-5
CASSFPPGQASSGANVLTF
>TRBJ2-2|TRBV20-1
CSASDRVWNTGELFF
>TRBJ2-1|TRBV6-5
CASSYSRGHYNEQFF
>TRBJ2-2|TRBV6-5
CASRHTRENTGELFF
>TRBJ2-5|TRBV7-2
CASSLGDRAQETQYF
>TRBJ1-6|TRBV2
CASSPDRAARNSPLHF
>TRBJ2-7|TRBV3-1/TRBV3-2
CASSPKSLAGGVYEQYF
>TRBJ2-1|TRBV10-1
CASSESSYNEQFF
>TRBJ1-3|TRBV19
CASRGDRWKPNSGNTIYF
>TRBJ2-7|TRBV3-1/TRBV3-2
CASSWAPFLDEQYF
>TRBJ2-5|TRBV3-1/TRBV3-2
CASSQVVETQYF
>TRBJ2-7|TRBV6-5
CASSPRTYEQYF
>TRBJ2-7|TRBV10-2
CASSESKGTSINEQYF
>TRBJ2-7|TRBV19
CASSPSVRLASPTSEQYF
>TRBJ2-2|TRBV7-2
CASSPDLNTGELFF
>TRBJ2-2|TRBV3-1/TRBV3-2
CASSQVPGEGTGELFF
>TRBJ1-2|TRBV5-1
CASSLGPSYGYTF
>TRBJ2-4|TRBV5-1
CASRPSGGNVDIQYF
>TRBJ1-3|TRBV2
CASSEDRGTWTGNTIYF